This TCR beta chain originates from a study of shared clonotypes between healthy human individuals. Study-wide results and limits: Researchers found naive subsets generally carried larger estimated richness than memory subsets.

This CDR3 spans 16 amino acids. Germline V CDR1 and CDR2: LGHNA, YNFKEQ. With 0 bases removed from V and 0 bases from J, the gap between germline ends came to 12 bases. The assay was immunoSEQ multiplex PCR, and TCRdb's table has in-frame clones only and misses some. The profile shows about 1.9 million clones, just under 95% of them singletons. CD8 cells regarded as naive lacked CD45RO, were positively chosen for CCR7, and omitted terminally differentiated effector memory CD45RA+ cells. Only Caucasian adults living in Nashville, Tennessee made up the donor group. About this clone itself: The antigen is unknown.

The source material was naive CD8+ T cells from PBMCs. The chain links TRBV4-2 to TRBJ2-7, with D tentatively TRBD1 (6 bases). This sequence originates from a man between 18 and 29 years old in good health. Some clones in this sample may be carry-over from other donors' samples. The CDR3, as DNA: TGTGCCAGCAGCCAAGATCCCTTGACAGGCTCCTACGAGCAGTACTTC. Amino acid sequence: CASSQDPLTGSYEQYF.